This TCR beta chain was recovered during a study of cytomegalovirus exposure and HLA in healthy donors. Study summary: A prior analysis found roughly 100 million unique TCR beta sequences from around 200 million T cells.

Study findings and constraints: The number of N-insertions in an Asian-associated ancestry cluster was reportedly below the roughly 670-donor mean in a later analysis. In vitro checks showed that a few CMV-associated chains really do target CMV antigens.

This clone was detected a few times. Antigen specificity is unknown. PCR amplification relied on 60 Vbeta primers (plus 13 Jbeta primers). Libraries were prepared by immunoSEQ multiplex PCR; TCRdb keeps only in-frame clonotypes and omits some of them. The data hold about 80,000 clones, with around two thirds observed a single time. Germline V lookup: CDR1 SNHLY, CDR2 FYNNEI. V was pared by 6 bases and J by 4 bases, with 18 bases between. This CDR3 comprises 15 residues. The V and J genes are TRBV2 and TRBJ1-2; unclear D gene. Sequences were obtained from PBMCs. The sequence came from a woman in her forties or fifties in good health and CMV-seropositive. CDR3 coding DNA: TGTGCCAGCAGGGAGGAAGGGCGGCGCTTCTATGGCTACACCTTC. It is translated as CASREEGRRFYGYTF.